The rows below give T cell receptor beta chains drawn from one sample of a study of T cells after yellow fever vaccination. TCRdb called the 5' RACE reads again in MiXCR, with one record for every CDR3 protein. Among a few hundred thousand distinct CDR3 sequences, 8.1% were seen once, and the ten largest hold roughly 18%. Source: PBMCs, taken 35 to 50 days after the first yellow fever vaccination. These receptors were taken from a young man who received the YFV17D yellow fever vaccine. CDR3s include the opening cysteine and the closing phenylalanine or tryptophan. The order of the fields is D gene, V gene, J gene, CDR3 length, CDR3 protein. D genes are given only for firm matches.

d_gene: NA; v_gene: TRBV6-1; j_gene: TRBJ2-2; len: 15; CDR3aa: CASSRWRANTGELFF
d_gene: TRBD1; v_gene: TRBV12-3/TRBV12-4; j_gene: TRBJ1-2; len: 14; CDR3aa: CASSNRGTDYGYTF
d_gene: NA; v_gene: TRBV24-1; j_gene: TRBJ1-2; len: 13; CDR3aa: CATSDSNARGYTF
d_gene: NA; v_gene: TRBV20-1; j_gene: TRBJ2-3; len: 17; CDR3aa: CSANRFSAGSSRDTQYF
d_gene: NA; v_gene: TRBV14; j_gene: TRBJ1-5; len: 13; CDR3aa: CASSQDNIQPQHF
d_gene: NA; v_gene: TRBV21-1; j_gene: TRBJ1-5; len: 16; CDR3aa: CASSKAYQGGNQPQHF
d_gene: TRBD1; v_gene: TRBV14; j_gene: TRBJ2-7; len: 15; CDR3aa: CASSLSWDRVYEQYF
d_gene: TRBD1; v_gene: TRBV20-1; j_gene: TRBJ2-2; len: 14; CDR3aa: CGAGQGIGTGELFF
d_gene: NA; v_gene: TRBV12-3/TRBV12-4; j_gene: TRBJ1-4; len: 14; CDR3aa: CASSLQGSNEKLFF
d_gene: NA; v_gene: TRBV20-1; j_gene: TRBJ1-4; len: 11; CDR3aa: CSAHGNEKLFF
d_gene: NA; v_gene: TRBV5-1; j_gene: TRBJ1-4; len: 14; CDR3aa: CASSLVGDGEKLFF
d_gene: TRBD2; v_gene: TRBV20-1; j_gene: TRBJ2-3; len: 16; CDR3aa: CSATPRGSGEPDTQYF
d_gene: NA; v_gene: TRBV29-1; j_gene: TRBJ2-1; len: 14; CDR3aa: CSVEVVSSYNEQFF
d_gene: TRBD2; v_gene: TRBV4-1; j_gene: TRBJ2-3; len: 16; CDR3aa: CASSPGLAGHTDTQYF
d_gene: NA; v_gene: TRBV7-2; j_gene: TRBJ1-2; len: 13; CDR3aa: CASSLWQVYGYTF
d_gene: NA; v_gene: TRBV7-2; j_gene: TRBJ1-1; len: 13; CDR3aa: CASSLVVIPEAFF
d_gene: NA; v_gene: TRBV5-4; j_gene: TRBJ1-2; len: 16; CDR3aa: CASSAEGRVLGYGYTF
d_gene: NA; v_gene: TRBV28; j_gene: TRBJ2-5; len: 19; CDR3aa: CASSRTFGGGPPGQETQYF
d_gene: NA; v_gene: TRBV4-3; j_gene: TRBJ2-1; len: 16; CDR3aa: CASSLGTLRYYNEQFF
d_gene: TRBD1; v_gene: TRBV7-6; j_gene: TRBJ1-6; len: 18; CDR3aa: CASSSEVRGPRYNSPLHF
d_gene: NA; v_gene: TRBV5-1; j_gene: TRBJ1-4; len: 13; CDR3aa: CASSPTRDEKLFF
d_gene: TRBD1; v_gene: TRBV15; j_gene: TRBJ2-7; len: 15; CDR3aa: CATSRARDSSYEQYF
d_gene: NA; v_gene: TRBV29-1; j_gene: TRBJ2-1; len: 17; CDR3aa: CSVEDLGGSSSYNEQFF
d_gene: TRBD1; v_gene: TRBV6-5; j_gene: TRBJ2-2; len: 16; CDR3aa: CASSYLPGGRTGELFF
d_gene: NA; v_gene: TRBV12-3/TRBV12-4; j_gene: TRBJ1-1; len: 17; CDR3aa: CASSLASSGAGNTEAFF
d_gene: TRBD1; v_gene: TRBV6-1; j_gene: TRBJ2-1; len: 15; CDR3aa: CASSEQGTGRNEQFF
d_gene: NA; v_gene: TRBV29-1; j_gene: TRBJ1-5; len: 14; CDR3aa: CSVSSGVAGQPQHF
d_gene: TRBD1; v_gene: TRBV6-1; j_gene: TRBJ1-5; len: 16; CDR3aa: CASRPRRQGGNQPQHF
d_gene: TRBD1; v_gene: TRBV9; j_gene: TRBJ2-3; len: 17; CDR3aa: CASSVVVGQGAEDTQYF
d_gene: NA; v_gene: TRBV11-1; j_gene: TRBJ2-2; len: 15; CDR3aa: CASSSFRSNTGELFF
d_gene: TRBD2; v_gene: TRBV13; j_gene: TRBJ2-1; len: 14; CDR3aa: CASSMGLAGSAAFF
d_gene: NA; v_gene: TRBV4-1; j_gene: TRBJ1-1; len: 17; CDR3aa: CASSQAVPGRMNTEAFF
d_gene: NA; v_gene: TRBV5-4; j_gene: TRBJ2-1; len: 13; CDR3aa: CASSGGPGNEQFF
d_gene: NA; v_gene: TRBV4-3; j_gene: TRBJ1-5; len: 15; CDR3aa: CANLTGRYSNQPQHF
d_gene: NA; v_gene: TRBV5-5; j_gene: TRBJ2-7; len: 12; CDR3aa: CAIGLGVAEQYF